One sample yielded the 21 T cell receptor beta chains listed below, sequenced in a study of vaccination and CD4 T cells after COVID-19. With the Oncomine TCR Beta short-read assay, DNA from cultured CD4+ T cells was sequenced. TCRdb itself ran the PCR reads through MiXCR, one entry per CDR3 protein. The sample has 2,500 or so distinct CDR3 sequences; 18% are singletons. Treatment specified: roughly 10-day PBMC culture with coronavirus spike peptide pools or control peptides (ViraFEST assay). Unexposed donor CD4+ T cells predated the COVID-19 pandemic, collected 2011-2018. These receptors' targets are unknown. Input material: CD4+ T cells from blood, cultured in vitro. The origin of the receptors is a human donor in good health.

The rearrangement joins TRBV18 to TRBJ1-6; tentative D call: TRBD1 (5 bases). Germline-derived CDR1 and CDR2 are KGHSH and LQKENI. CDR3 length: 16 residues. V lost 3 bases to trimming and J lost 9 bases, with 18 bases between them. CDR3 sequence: CASSPPGDAGISPLHF. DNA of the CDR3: TGTGCCAGCTCACCGCCCGGGGACGCAGGGATTTCACCCCTCCACTTT.

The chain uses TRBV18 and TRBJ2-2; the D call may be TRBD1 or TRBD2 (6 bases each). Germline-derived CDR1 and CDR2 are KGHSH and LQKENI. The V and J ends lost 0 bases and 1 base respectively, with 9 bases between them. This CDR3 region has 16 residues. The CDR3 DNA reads TGTGCCAGCTCACCACCGGGGGGCTGGAACACCGGGGAGCTGTTTTTT. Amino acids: CASSPPGGWNTGELFF.

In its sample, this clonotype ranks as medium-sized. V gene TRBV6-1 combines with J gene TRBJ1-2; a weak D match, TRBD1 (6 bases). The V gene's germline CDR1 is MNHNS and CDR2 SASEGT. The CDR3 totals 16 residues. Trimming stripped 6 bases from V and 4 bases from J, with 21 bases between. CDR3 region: CASRPTRSTGTYGYTF. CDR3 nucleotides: TGTGCCAGCAGACCTACCAGGTCGACAGGAACCTATGGCTACACCTTC.

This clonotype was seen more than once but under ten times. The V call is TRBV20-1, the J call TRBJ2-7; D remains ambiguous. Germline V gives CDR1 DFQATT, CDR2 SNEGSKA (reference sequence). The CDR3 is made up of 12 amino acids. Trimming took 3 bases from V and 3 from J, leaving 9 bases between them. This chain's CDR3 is CSASDGFYEQYF. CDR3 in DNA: TGCAGTGCTAGTGACGGTTTCTACGAGCAGTACTTC.

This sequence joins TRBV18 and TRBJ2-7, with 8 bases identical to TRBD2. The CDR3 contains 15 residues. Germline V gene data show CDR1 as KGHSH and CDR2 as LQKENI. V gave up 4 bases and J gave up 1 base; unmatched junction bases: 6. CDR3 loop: CASSQAGVRSYEQYF. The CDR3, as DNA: TGTGCCAGCTCACAAGCGGGAGTTCGATCCTACGAGCAGTACTTC.

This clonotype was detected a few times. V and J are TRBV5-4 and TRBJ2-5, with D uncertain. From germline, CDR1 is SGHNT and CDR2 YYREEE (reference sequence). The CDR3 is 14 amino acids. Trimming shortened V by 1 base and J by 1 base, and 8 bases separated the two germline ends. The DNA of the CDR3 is TGTGCCAGCAGCTTGATCGGCAGCCAAGAGACCCAGTACTTC. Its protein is CASSLIGSQETQYF. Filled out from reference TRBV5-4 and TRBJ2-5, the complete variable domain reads ETGVTQSPTHLIKTRGQQVTLRCSSQSGHNTVSWYQQALGQGPQFIFQYYREEENGRGNFPPRFSGLQFPNYSSELNVNALELDDSALYLCASSLIGSQETQYFGPGTRLLVL.

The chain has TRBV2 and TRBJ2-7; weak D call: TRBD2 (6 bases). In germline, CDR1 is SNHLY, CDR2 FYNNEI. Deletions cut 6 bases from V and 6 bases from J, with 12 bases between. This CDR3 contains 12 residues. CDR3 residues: CASRADGGEQYF. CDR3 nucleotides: TGTGCCAGCAGGGCCGACGGGGGCGAGCAGTACTTC.

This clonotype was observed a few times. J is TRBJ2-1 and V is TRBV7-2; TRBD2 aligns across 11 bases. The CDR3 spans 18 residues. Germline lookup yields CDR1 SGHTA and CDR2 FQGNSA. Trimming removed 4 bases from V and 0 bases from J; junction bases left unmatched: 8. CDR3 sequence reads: CASSSGLLAGDSYNEQFF. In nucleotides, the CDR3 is TGTGCCAGCAGCTCCGGTCTACTAGCGGGGGACTCCTACAATGAGCAGTTCTTC. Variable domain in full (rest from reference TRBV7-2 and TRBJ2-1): GAGVSQSPSNKVTEKGKDVELRCDPISGHTALYWYRQSLGQGLEFLIYFQGNSAPDKSGLPSDRFSAERTGGSVSTLTIQRTQQEDSAVYLCASSSGLLAGDSYNEQFFGPGTRLTVL.

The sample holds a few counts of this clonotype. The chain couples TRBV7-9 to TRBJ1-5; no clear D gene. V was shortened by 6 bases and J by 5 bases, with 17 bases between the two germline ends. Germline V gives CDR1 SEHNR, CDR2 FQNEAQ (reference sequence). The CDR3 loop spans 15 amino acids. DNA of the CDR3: TGTGCCAGCAGTCCAACGGATGCCGGGGATCAGCCCCAGCATTTT. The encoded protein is CASSPTDAGDQPQHF.

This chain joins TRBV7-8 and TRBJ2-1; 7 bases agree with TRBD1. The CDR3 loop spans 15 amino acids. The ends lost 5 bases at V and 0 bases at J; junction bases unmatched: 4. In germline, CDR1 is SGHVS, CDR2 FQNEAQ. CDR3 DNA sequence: TGTGCCAGCAGCCCTCGGACAGGCTCCTACAATGAGCAGTTCTTC. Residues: CASSPRTGSYNEQFF.

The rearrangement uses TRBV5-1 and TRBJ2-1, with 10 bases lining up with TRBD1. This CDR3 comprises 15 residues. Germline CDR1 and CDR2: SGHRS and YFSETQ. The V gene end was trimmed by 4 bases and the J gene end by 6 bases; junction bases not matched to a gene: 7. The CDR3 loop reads CASSATGGLGNEQFF. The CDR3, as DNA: TGCGCCAGCAGCGCGACAGGGGGCCTCGGCAATGAGCAGTTCTTC.

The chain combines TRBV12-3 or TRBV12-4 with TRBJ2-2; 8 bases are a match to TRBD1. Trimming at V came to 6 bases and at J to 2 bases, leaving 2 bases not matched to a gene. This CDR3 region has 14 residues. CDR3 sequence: CASSGQGNTGELFF. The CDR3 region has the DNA TGTGCCAGCAGCGGACAGGGAAACACCGGGGAGCTGTTTTTT.

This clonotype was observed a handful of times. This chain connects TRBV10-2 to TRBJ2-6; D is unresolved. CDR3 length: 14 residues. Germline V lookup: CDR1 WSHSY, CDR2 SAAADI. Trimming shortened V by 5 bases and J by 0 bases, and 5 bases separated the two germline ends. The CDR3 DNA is TGCGCCAGCAGTAGCAGCTCTGGGGCCAACGTCCTGACTTTC. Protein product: CASSSSSGANVLTF.

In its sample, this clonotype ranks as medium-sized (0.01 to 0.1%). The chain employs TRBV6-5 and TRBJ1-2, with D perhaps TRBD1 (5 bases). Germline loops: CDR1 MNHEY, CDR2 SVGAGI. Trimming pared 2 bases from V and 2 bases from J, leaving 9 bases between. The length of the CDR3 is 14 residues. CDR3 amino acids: CASSYTTGNYGYTF. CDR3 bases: TGTGCCAGCAGTTACACAACAGGAAACTATGGCTACACCTTC.

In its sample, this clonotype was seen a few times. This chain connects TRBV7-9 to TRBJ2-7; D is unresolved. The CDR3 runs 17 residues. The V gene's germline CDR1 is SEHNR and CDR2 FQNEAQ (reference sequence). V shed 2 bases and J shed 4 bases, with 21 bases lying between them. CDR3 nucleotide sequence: TGTGCCAGCAGCTTATTCGGCCCGAATTTGCCCTCTTACGAGCAGTACTTC. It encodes CASSLFGPNLPSYEQYF.

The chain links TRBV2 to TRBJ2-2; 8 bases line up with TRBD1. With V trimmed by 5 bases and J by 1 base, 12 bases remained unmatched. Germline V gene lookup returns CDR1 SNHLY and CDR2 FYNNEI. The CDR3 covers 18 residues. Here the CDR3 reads CASSLEQPGQGNTGELFF. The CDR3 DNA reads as TGTGCCAGCAGTCTGGAACAGCCAGGACAGGGGAACACCGGGGAGCTGTTTTTT.

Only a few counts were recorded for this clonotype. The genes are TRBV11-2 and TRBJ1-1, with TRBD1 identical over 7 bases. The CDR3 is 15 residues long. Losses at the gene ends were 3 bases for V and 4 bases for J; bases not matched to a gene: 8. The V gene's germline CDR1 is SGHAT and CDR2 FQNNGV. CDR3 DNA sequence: TGTGCCAGCAGCTTCACAGGGGTTCAGGGCACTGAAGCTTTCTTT. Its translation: CASSFTGVQGTEAFF.

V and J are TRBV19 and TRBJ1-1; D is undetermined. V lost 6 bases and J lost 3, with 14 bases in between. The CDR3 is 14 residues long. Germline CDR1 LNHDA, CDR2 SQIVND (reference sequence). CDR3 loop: CASSPGRTDTEAFF. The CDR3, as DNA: TGTGCCAGTAGCCCAGGCAGGACGGACACTGAAGCTTTCTTT.

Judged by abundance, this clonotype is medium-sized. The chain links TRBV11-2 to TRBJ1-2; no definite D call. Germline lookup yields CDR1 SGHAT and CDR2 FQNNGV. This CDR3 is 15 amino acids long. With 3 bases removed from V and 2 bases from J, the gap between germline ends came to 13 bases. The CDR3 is CASSLAVGWNYGYTF. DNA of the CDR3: TGTGCCAGCAGCTTGGCGGTAGGGTGGAACTATGGCTACACCTTC. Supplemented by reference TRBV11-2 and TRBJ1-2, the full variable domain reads EAGVAQSPRYKIIEKRQSVAFWCNPISGHATLYWYQQILGQGPKLLIQFQNNGVVDDSQLPKDRFSAERLKGVDSTLKIQPAKLEDSAVYLCASSLAVGWNYGYTFGSGTRLTVV.

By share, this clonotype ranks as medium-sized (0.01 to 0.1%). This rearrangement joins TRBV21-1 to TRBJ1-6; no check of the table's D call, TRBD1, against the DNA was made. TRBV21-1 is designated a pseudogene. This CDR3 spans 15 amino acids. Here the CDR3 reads CASTRGGQYNSPLHF. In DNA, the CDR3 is TGTGCCAGCACCAGGGGCGGACAGTATAATTCACCCCTCCACTTT.

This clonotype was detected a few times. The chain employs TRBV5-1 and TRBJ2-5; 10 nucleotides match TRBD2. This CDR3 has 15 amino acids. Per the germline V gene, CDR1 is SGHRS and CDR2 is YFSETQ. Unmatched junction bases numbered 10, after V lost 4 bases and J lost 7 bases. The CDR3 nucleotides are TGCGCCAGCAGCATAAGCGGGGGGGTTACGCGGACCCAGTACTTC. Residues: CASSISGGVTRTQYF.